A single sample is the source of the 7 T cell receptor beta chains below, sequenced in a study of cytomegalovirus exposure and HLA in healthy donors. Both 60 Vbeta primers and 13 Jbeta primers went into the PCR. Data came from immunoSEQ multiplex PCR; TCRdb stores just in-frame clones and leaves some out. Of 220,000 or so clones listed, around 86% were seen once; the top ten hold 2.7%. Sample: PBMCs. These TCRs come from a woman in her thirties or forties in good health and CMV-seronegative.

For the CDR3, the DNA is TGTGCCAGCACCTCACAGACTACTAGCACTGAAGCTTTCTTT. Translation: CASTSQTTSTEAFF. The chain uses TRBV2 and TRBJ1-1; D is unresolved. Between the trimmed V and J ends, which lost 7 bases and 4 bases, there was a span of 16 bases. Germline V gives CDR1 SNHLY, CDR2 FYNNEI. This CDR3 has 14 residues.

This rearrangement joins TRBV5-1 to TRBJ2-5; 10 nucleotides line up with TRBD2. This CDR3 has 19 residues. The germline gives CDR1 SGHRS, CDR2 YFSETQ. J lost 7 bases, V lost 4 bases, and 22 bases had no gene match. The CDR3 bases are TGCGCCAGCAGCCTGGGCCTAGCGGGGGAGAGTGGGGAATGGCGGACCCAGTACTTC. It codes for CASSLGLAGESGEWRTQYF.

The chain uses TRBV9 and TRBJ2-5; the match to TRBD2 covers 8 bases. V dropped 4 bases and J dropped 5; count of bases not matched to a gene: 7. The CDR3 is 14 residues long. From germline, CDR1 is SGDLS and CDR2 YYNGEE. The CDR3 is CASSQGTSTETQYF. The CDR3, as DNA: TGTGCCAGCAGCCAAGGGACTAGTACGGAGACCCAGTACTTC.

The chain joins TRBV6-5 to TRBJ1-5, with D uncertain. CDR3 length: 13 amino acids. Trimming removed 5 bases at V and 6 bases at J, with 11 bases between. CDR1 MNHEY and CDR2 SVGAGI come from the germline V gene. DNA of the CDR3: TGTGCCAGCAGTGAAATGCGCGGTCAGCCCCAGCATTTT. It is translated as CASSEMRGQPQHF.

The rearrangement joins TRBV6-5 to TRBJ1-1; perhaps TRBD1 as D (6 bases). This CDR3 has 15 residues. Germline V gene lookup returns CDR1 MNHEY and CDR2 SVGAGI. Trimming stripped 5 bases from V and 4 bases from J, with 17 bases between. DNA for the CDR3: TGTGCCAGCAGTGTCACCCCCAGGGGATCCACTGAAGCTTTCTTT. Translated, it gives CASSVTPRGSTEAFF.

This clone was seen a handful of times. The V and J genes are TRBV29-1 and TRBJ2-6; TRBD2 might be the D (6 bases). This CDR3 spans 18 amino acids. The germline V gene encodes CDR1 SQVTM and CDR2 ANQGSEA. V was clipped by 1 base and J by 1 base, with 17 bases between them. CDR3 DNA sequence: TGCAGCGTTGAAGTACGGGGGTCACTGAAATCTGGGGCCAACGTCCTGACTTTC. This encodes CSVEVRGSLKSGANVLTF.

The gene calls are TRBV6-5 and TRBJ2-5, with TRBD1 matching over 9 bases. V shed 5 bases and J 1 base; nucleotides not matched to a gene: 5. Germline assignment: CDR1 MNHEY and CDR2 SVGAGI. CDR3 length: 15 residues. The CDR3 sequence is CASSRDRAIQETQYF. The DNA of the CDR3 is TGTGCCAGCAGTCGGGACAGGGCCATCCAAGAGACCCAGTACTTC.